This T cell receptor (beta chain) was identified in a study of shared clonotypes between healthy human individuals. A word on this clone: The antigen is undetermined.

Study findings and constraints: It was observed that roughly 4.8% of naive CD4 clonotypes were shared across several donors.

Method: immunoSEQ multiplex PCR; TCRdb's copy keeps in-frame clones and lacks some. The table has approximately 640,000 clones, around 91% seen once. Sequencing was performed on memory CD8+ T cells from PBMCs. Subset in this sample: CD45RO+ cells pooled with CCR7-negative TemRA cells. The sequence was collected from a man aged 18-30 years in good health. Some clones in this sample may be carry-over from other donors' samples.

The CDR3 here is CIDPGRYGYTF. CDR3 nucleotides: TGCATCGATCCCGGTCGCTATGGCTACACCTTC. The chain recombines TRBV20-1 with TRBJ1-2; D not certain. Germline loops: CDR1 DFQATT, CDR2 SNEGSKA (reference sequence). The CDR3 has 11 residues.